What follows are 19 T cell receptor beta chains derived from one specimen sequenced in a study of T cells after yellow fever vaccination (dated by TCRdb to between 2018 and 2020). Sample treatment or condition, as interpreted from the label and publication: live attenuated yellow fever vaccine strain. The library was prepared using 5' RACE. TCRdb records Illumina HiSeq 2500 as the sequencer. The raw public reads went through TCRdb reprocessing: fastp at Q25, MiXCR clone calling, in-frame beta chains kept. Each entry is one CDR3 protein sequence, shown with its most common DNA and genes. Recorded for this sample are around 180,000 distinct CDR3 sequences; about 6.2% of them occurred a single time. Less than 3.5% of the sample goes to the ten largest clones. The source material was CD4+ T cells sorted from PBMCs, sampled on the day of the first yellow fever vaccination. These receptors were taken from a man aged 18-30 years who received the YFV17D yellow fever vaccine.

Comments on this clonotype: One end of the junction is discordant with germline, which a read error may explain. The chain couples TRBV11-2 to TRBJ1-5; D gene unclear. This CDR3 has 14 residues. CDR1 is SGHAT and CDR2 is FQNNGV in the germline V gene. Written as DNA, the CDR3 is TGTGCCAGCAGCGGGCGGGGTATCAATAAGCCCCAGCATTTT. It translates to CASSGRGINKPQHF.

The chain joins TRBV19 to TRBJ1-6; D is possibly TRBD1 (5 bases). From germline, CDR1 is LNHDA and CDR2 SQIVND (reference sequence). This CDR3 has 16 residues. Between the trimmed V and J ends, which lost 3 bases and 7 bases, there was a span of 16 bases. The DNA for the CDR3 is TGTGCCAGTAGTATCGAGGGGTACATACGAAATTCACCCCTCCACTTT. As protein: CASSIEGYIRNSPLHF.

This clonotype was seen ten or more times. The V and J genes are TRBV6-2 or TRBV6-3 and TRBJ2-7, with unresolved D. Germline CDR1 and CDR2: MNHEY and SVGEGT. The CDR3 covers 11 residues. V was cut by 2 bases and J by 7 bases, with 6 bases left in between. The CDR3 sequence: CASSYGPEQYF. DNA of the CDR3: TGTGCCAGCAGTTACGGGCCAGAGCAGTACTTC.

In this sample, this clonotype turned up many times. The chain has TRBV6-1 and TRBJ2-3; TRBD1 is a possible D gene (6 bases). Trimming cost V 1 base and J 5 bases, with 7 bases left between them. The CDR3 covers 13 residues. Germline V CDR1 and CDR2: MNHNS, SASEGT. DNA for the CDR3: TGTGCCAGCAGTGAAGGGGGGCGAGATACGCAGTATTTT. Its protein is CASSEGGRDTQYF.

This clonotype was counted many times. This chain joins TRBV5-6 and TRBJ2-3; D unclear. Germline lookup yields CDR1 SGHDT and CDR2 YYEEEE. V gave up 3 bases and J gave up 4 bases, with 3 bases separating them. The CDR3 spans 11 residues. The chain's CDR3 is CASSSSDTQYF. DNA of the CDR3: TGTGCCAGCAGCTCCTCAGATACGCAGTATTTT.

The chain couples TRBV28 to TRBJ2-7, with D maybe TRBD2 (5 bases). Looked up from germline, CDR1 is MDHEN and CDR2 is SYDVKM. The CDR3 totals 13 residues. The CDR3 DNA is TGTGCCAGCAGTTTTTATTGGGAGAACGAGGAGTACGTC. Amino acids: CASSFYWENEEYV.

This clonotype was detected a few times. This chain uses TRBV9 with TRBJ2-1, with a tentative D call TRBD1 (6 bases). This CDR3 is built from 15 residues. Trimming took 0 bases from V and 1 from J, leaving 8 bases between them. Germline lookup yields CDR1 SGDLS and CDR2 YYNGEE. The CDR3 loop reads CASSVVGGSYNEQFF. The CDR3 nucleotides are TGTGCCAGCAGCGTAGTAGGGGGTTCCTACAATGAGCAGTTCTTC.

This clonotype was seen repeatedly, ten times or more. The chain couples TRBV20-1 to TRBJ2-2, with 7 bases identical to TRBD1. CDR3 length: 13 amino acids. The junction had 8 bases not matched to a gene; V was cut back by 6 bases and J by 7 bases. CDR1 DFQATT and CDR2 SNEGSKA come from the germline V gene (reference sequence). CDR3: CSAPRQGVGELFF. The CDR3 DNA reads TGCAGTGCACCTAGACAGGGTGTCGGGGAGCTGTTTTTT.

This clonotype was counted a few times. The V gene is TRBV18, the J gene TRBJ1-5; D gene unclear. The CDR3 extends over 14 amino acids. The ends were cut back, 1 base at V and 2 bases at J, with 6 bases in the middle. CDR1 and CDR2 from the germline V gene are KGHSH and LQKENI. CDR3 bases: TGTGCCAGCTCACCACTATCGGGCAATCAGCCCCAGCATTTT. Encoded protein: CASSPLSGNQPQHF.

The sample holds a few counts of this clonotype. The rearrangement uses TRBV13 and TRBJ2-3; D gene unclear. Trimming stripped 5 bases from V and 1 base from J, with 13 bases between. The V gene's germline CDR1 is PRHDT and CDR2 FYEKMQ (reference sequence). CDR3 length: 15 amino acids. The CDR3 region is CASSPVARGTDTQYF. In DNA form, the CDR3 reads TGTGCCAGCAGCCCGGTCGCCCGGGGCACAGATACGCAGTATTTT.

This clonotype was seen repeatedly, ten times or more. The chain employs TRBV4-2 and TRBJ2-3; D is unresolved. This CDR3 spans 15 amino acids. The germline V and J ends were trimmed by 0 bases and 0 bases, with 7 bases remaining between them. The germline V gene has CDR1 LGHNA and CDR2 YNFKEQ. The CDR3 loop reads CASSQDRVSTDTQYF. As DNA, the CDR3 is TGTGCCAGCAGCCAAGATCGGGTTAGCACAGATACGCAGTATTTT.

This clonotype was detected a few times. The J gene is TRBJ1-5, the V gene TRBV4-1, with D uncertain. CDR1 is MGHRA, CDR2 YSYEKL, per germline. The germline V and J ends were trimmed by 2 bases and 0 bases, with 17 bases remaining between them. This CDR3 has 18 amino acids. The CDR3 DNA sequence: TGCGCCAGCAGCCAATTGTATGCAGCAGCCGTTAGCAATCAGCCCCAGCATTTT. It specifies CASSQLYAAAVSNQPQHF.

This clonotype was recorded many times. This chain connects TRBV7-9 to TRBJ2-2; 10 bases are a match to TRBD2. The CDR3 has 17 residues. The V gene's germline CDR1 is SEHNR and CDR2 FQNEAQ (reference sequence). J was trimmed by 0 bases and V by 5 bases; bases with no gene match: 6. This chain's CDR3 is CASSRSGGTANTGELFF. CDR3 DNA sequence: TGTGCCAGCAGCCGTAGCGGGGGGACCGCGAACACCGGGGAGCTGTTTTTT.

This clonotype came up a few times. V gene TRBV11-1 combines with J gene TRBJ1-2; unclear D gene. The ends were cut back, 5 bases at V and 4 bases at J, with 20 bases in the middle. Germline values: CDR1 SGHAT, CDR2 FQDESV (reference sequence). The CDR3 is made up of 16 amino acids. CDR3 sequence (DNA): TGTGCCAGCAGCCGACTTGCCGACCCCGATTTCTATGGCTACACCTTC. It translates to CASSRLADPDFYGYTF.

Many counts were recorded for this clonotype. The rearrangement joins TRBV7-2 to TRBJ2-1; TRBD2 agrees at 10 bases. V trimming: 3 bases; J trimming: 5 bases; junction bases outside the gene matches: 7. CDR3 size: 16 residues. Germline V CDR1 and CDR2: SGHTA, FQGNSA. The CDR3 DNA reads TGTGCCAGCAGCTTCTTAGCTAGCGGGGGCAACAATGAGCAGTTCTTC. Translated: CASSFLASGGNNEQFF.

This rearrangement joins TRBV20-1 to TRBJ1-2; 8 nucleotides match TRBD1. V gave up 7 bases and J gave up 7 bases; unmatched junction bases: 11. This CDR3 has 13 amino acids. The V gene's germline CDR1 is DFQATT and CDR2 SNEGSKA (reference sequence). Here the CDR3 DNA reads TGCAGTGTTCAGGCAGGGGGCTCGGGTGGCTACACCTTC. Translated: CSVQAGGSGGYTF.

The table lists this clonotype with many counts. The chain joins TRBV4-1 to TRBJ2-3, with D tentatively TRBD2 (5 bases). CDR3 length equals 15 residues. Trimming took 3 bases from V and 8 from J, leaving 18 bases between them. The germline V gene encodes CDR1 MGHRA and CDR2 YSYEKL. The CDR3 DNA follows: TGCGCCAGCAGCCAGGCACCCGCGGGCCTCGGTACGCAGTATTTT. Its protein product is CASSQAPAGLGTQYF.

This clonotype was recorded many times. V gene TRBV7-8 combines with J gene TRBJ2-5; D possibly uses TRBD1 or TRBD2 (6 bases each). Germline CDR1 reads SGHVS; CDR2 reads FQNEAQ. The CDR3 contains 16 residues. Deletions cut 5 bases from V and 2 bases from J, with 18 bases between. CDR3 sequence: CASSRGWGAGQETQYF. Written as DNA, the CDR3 is TGTGCCAGCAGCCGCGGATGGGGGGCGGGACAAGAGACCCAGTACTTC.

Many counts were recorded for this clonotype. The V gene is TRBV11-2, the J gene TRBJ1-2, with TRBD1 identical over 7 bases. This CDR3 region has 17 residues. CDR1 SGHAT and CDR2 FQNNGV come from the germline V gene. J was trimmed by 8 bases and V by 5 bases; bases with no gene match: 20. The DNA of the CDR3 is TGTGCCAGCAGCCCCGCCGGACAGGCCCTCGCGGGAAGGGGCTACACCTTC. It specifies CASSPAGQALAGRGYTF.